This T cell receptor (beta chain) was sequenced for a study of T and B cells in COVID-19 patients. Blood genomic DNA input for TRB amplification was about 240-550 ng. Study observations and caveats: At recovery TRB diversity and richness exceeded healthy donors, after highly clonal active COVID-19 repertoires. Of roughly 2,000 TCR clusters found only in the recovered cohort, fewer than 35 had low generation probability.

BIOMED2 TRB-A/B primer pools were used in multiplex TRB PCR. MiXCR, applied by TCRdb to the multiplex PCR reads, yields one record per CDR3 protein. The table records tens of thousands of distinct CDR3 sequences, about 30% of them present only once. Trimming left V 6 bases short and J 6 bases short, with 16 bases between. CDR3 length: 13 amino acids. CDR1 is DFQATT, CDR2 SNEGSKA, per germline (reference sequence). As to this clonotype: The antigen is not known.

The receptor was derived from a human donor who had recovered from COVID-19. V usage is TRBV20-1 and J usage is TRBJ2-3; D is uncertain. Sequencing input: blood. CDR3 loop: CSAPENERDTQYF. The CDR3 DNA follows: TGCAGTGCCCCCGAGAACGAGAGGGATACGCAGTATTTT.